These T cell receptor beta chains were read from a single sample in a study of T cell repertoires in cytomegalovirus infection. A single record per CDR3 protein comes from TCRdb applying MiXCR to the reads. The sample gives 200,000 or so distinct CDR3 sequences, approximately 28% of which show up once; about 28% is in the top ten. The material sequenced was PBMCs. Source of these receptors: a human donor in good health (CMV status not recorded). Some clones in this sample may be carry-over from other donors' samples. Both conserved end residues are part of each CDR3. The D gene is left open where the match is weak. Clone size is shown for a subset of rows, as once, few, many or a class of expanded clone.

size	D	V	J	DNA	CDR3
many	TRBD2	TRBV6-1	TRBJ2-1	TGTGCCACGCCGGGGACTAGTACTTCTTCGCCCAATGAGCAGTTCTTC	CATPGTSTSSPNEQFF
many	.	TRBV7-2	TRBJ2-7	TGTGCCAGCAAGCTCAACTACGAGCAGTACTTC	CASKLNYEQYF
.	TRBD2	TRBV2	TRBJ2-1	TGTGCCAGCAGTGAAGGGGTAGCGGGGGGAGCCTACAATGAGCAGTTCTTC	CASSEGVAGGAYNEQFF
.	.	TRBV2	TRBJ1-1	TGTGCCAGCAGTGCTCGACTAGGCCTAATGAACACTGAAGCTTTCTTT	CASSARLGLMNTEAFF
many	.	TRBV7-2	TRBJ2-1	TGTGCCAGCAGCTTAGCGGGGGGCCCCCACAATGAGCAGTTCTTC	CASSLAGGPHNEQFF
.	.	TRBV11-3	TRBJ2-5	TGTGCCAGCAGCGCCCTGCGGCAAGAGACCCAGTACTTC	CASSALRQETQYF
.	.	TRBV4-1	TRBJ2-1	TGCGCCAGCAGCCAAGACGGCCGTAGCTACTACAATGAGCAGTTCTTC	CASSQDGRSYYNEQFF
.	TRBD1	TRBV20-1	TRBJ1-1	TGCAGTGCTAGAGGGCGACAGGGGCAGGGGAACACTGAAGCTTTCTTT	CSARGRQGQGNTEAFF
.	.	TRBV7-2	TRBJ1-6	TGTGCCAGCAGCTCCCTGCCGAGTAATTCACCCCTCCACTTT	CASSSLPSNSPLHF
.	.	TRBV29-1	TRBJ2-3	TGCAGCGTTGAAGAGGGGCTACAAGGGGTCACAGATACGCAGTATTTT	CSVEEGLQGVTDTQYF
.	TRBD2	TRBV6-6	TRBJ2-7	TGTGCCAGCAGTACCACCTCTAGCGGGGTTTACGAGCAGTACTTC	CASSTTSSGVYEQYF
.	TRBD2	TRBV6-2/TRBV6-3	TRBJ2-1	TGTGCCAGCCGAATTACGGGGGGTGGCAATGAGCAGTTCTTC	CASRITGGGNEQFF
few	.	TRBV5-6	TRBJ2-7	TGTGCCAGCAGCGTTGGATACGAGCAGTACTTC	CASSVGYEQYF